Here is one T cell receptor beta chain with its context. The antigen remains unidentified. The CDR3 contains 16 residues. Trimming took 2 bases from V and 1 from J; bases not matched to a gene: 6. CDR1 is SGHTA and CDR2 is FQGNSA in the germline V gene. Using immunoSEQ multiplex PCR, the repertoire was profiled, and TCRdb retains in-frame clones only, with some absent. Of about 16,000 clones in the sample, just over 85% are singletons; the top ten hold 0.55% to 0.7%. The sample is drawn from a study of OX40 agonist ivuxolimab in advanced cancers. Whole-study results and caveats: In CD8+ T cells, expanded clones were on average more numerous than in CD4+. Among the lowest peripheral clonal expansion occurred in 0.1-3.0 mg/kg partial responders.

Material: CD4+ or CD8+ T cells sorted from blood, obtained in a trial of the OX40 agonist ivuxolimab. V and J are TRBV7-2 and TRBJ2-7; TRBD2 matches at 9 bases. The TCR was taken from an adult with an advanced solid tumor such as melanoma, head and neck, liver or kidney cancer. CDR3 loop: CASSLSSGSPSYEQYF. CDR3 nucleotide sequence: TGTGCCAGCAGCTTAAGTAGCGGGAGCCCTTCCTACGAGCAGTACTTC.